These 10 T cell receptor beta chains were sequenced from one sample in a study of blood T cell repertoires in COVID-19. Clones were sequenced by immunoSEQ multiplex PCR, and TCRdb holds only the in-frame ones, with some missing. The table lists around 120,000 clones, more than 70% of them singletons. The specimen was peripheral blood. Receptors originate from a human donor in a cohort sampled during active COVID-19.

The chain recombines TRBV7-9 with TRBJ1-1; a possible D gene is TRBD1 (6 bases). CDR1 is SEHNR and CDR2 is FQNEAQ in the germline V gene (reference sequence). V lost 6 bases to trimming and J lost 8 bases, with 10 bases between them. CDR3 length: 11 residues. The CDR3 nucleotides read TGTGCCAGCAGGCGGACAGCCGAAGCTTTCTTT. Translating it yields CASRRTAEAFF.

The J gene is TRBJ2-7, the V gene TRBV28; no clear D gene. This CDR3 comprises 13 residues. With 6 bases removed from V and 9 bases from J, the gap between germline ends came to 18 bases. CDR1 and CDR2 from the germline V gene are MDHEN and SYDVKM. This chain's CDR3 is CASRPPTPYVQYF. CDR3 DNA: TGTGCCAGCAGGCCCCCGACACCTTATGTGCAGTACTTC.

The DNA for the CDR3 is TGTGCCAATCGGCCAGGCGGGAGTTACCCAGATACGCAGTATTTT. It translates to CANRPGGSYPDTQYF. This rearrangement joins TRBV6-5 to TRBJ2-3; 7 bases align to TRBD2. The CDR3 covers 15 residues. Trimming removed 10 bases from V and 4 bases from J; junction bases left unmatched: 14. Germline CDR1 is MNHEY and CDR2 is SVGAGI.

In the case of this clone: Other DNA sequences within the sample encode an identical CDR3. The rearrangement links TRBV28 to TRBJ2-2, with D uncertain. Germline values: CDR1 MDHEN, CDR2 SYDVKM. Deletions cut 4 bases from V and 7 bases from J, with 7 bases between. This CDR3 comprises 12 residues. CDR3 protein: CASSSRLGELFF. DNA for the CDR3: TGTGCCAGCAGTTCTAGGCTCGGGGAGCTGTTTTTT.

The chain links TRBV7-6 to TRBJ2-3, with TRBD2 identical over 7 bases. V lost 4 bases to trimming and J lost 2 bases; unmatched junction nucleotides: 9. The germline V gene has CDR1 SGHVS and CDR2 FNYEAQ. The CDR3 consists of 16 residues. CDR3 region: CASSSLPAGDTDTQYF. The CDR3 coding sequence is TGTGCCAGCAGCTCCCTCCCCGCGGGGGACACAGATACGCAGTATTTT.

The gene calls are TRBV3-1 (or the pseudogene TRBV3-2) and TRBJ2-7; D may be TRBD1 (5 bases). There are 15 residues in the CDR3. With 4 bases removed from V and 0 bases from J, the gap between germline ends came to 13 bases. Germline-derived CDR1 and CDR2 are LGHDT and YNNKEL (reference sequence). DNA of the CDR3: TGTGCCAGCAGCCTCAGCCCGACAGCCTCCTACGAGCAGTACTTC. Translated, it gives CASSLSPTASYEQYF.

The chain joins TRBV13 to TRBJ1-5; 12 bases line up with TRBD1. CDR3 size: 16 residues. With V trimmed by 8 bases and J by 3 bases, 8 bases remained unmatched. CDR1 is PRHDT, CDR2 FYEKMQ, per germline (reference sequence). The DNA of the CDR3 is TGTGCCAGCCAAAGGGGACAGGGGGCGCCCAATCAGCCCCAGCATTTT. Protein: CASQRGQGAPNQPQHF.

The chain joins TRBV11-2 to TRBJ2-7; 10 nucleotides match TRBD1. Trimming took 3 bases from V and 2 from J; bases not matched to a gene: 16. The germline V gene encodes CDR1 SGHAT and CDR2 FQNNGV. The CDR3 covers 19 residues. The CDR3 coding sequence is TGTGCCAGCAGCTTCGTCCGGGGACAGGGGACGTCCACGACCTACGAGCAGTACTTC. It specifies CASSFVRGQGTSTTYEQYF. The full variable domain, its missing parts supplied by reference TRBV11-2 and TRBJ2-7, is EAGVAQSPRYKIIEKRQSVAFWCNPISGHATLYWYQQILGQGPKLLIQFQNNGVVDDSQLPKDRFSAERLKGVDSTLKIQPAKLEDSAVYLCASSFVRGQGTSTTYEQYFGPGTRLTVT.

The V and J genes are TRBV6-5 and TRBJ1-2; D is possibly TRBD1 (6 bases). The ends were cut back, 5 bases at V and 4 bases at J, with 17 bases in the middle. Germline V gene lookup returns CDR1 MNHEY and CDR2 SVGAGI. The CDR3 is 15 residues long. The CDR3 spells CASSKNREGSYGYTF. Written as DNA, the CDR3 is TGTGCCAGCAGTAAAAACAGGGAGGGATCCTATGGCTACACCTTC.

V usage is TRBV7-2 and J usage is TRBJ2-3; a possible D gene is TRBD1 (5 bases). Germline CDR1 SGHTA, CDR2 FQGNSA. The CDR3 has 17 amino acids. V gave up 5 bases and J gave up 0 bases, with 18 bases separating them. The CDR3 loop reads CASSKWVGQTSTDTQYF. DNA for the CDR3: TGTGCCAGCAGCAAATGGGTGGGGCAGACGAGCACAGATACGCAGTATTTT.